This T cell receptor (beta chain) stems from a study of cytomegalovirus exposure and HLA in healthy donors. Study-wide context: Ancestry clustering placed around 81% of under 450 genotyped donors in the Caucasian-associated cluster. General study points: In vitro, three CMV-associated chains proved specific for CMV antigens. Immune exposure information comprised only CMV serostatus.

About this clone: What it binds is not known.

Donors in the study were healthy people who gave bone marrow. V lost 5 bases, J lost 4 bases, and 7 bases stayed unmatched. The CDR3 loop spans 15 amino acids. Germline CDR1 reads SGHVS; CDR2 reads FNYEAQ. Both 60 Vbeta primers and 13 Jbeta primers went into the PCR. Assay used: immunoSEQ multiplex PCR; TCRdb lists only in-frame clones, some missing. The data show some 190,000 clones, about 79% seen once. The source material was PBMCs. The clonotype was recovered from a man between 18 and 35 years old in good health and CMV-seronegative. The V gene is TRBV7-6, the J gene TRBJ2-7; 11 nucleotides match TRBD1. The DNA for the CDR3 is TGTGCCAGCAGCCCCAAGGACAGGGGGCAGTACGAGCAGTACTTC. Translated, it gives CASSPKDRGQYEQYF.